Listed here are 24 T cell receptor beta chains from one sample, sequenced in a study of monozygotic twins with inflammatory bowel disease. TCRdb re-called the 5' RACE reads, yielding one record per CDR3 amino acid sequence without DNA. The listing contains more than 300,000 distinct CDR3 sequences. Specimen: blood. These receptors were collected from a human donor with ulcerative colitis or Crohn's disease, or a healthy co-twin of an affected twin (not recorded which).

The chain is built from TRBV11-1 and TRBJ2-7; TCRdb selects TRBD1, and the lack of DNA leaves this call unchecked. The length of the CDR3 is 14 residues. Germline V gene lookup returns CDR1 SGHAT and CDR2 FQDESV (reference sequence). Here the CDR3 reads CASSVRDRVDEQYF.

The gene calls are TRBV6-1 and TRBJ2-2; TCRdb calls TRBD2, which cannot be checked without DNA. There are 18 residues in the CDR3. Germline CDR1 MNHNS, CDR2 SASEGT. The CDR3 sequence is CASRPGPIAGFYTGELFF.

The chain joins TRBV6-5 to TRBJ1-1; TCRdb returns TRBD1, unconfirmable since there is no DNA. From germline, CDR1 is MNHEY and CDR2 SVGAGI. The CDR3 length is 16 residues. This CDR3 reads CASSFGYGTGHTEAFF.

This rearrangement joins TRBV5-6 to TRBJ2-3. This CDR3 has 15 residues. Germline CDR1 and CDR2: SGHDT and YYEEEE. CDR3 residues: CASSLVQGSTDTQYF.

This rearrangement joins TRBV7-9 to TRBJ1-1; TCRdb picks TRBD1, but there is no DNA to check that call. The CDR3 has 15 residues. CDR1 is SEHNR and CDR2 is FQNEAQ in the germline V gene (reference sequence). CDR3 sequence reads: CASSQRGFSPGEAFF.

The rearrangement uses TRBV3-1 and TRBJ1-5. CDR1 is LGHDT, CDR2 YNNKEL, per germline (reference sequence). This CDR3 has 16 amino acids. The CDR3 reads CASSQDYYFGNQPQHF.

The chain links TRBV11-2 to TRBJ1-1. The germline gives CDR1 SGHAT, CDR2 FQNNGV. This CDR3 is 14 amino acids long. Here the CDR3 reads CASSLALFGTEAFF.

The chain employs TRBV29-1 and TRBJ2-1. This CDR3 spans 13 amino acids. Germline CDR1 and CDR2: SQVTM and ANQGSEA. The CDR3 spells CSAGGGTYNEQLF.

V is TRBV5-1 and J is TRBJ2-3; the D gene TCRdb calls, TRBD2, cannot be checked with no DNA. The CDR3 contains 14 residues. Germline V gene lookup returns CDR1 SGHRS and CDR2 YFSETQ. CDR3: CASSFRRGPDTQCF. Looking up the rest from reference TRBV5-1 and TRBJ2-3 gives the full variable domain: KAGVTQTPRYLIKTRGQQVTLSCSPISGHRSVSWYQQTPGQGLQFLFEYFSETQRNKGNFPGRFSGRQFSNSRSEMNVSTLELGDSALYLCASSFRRGPDTQCFGPGTRLTVL.

This chain connects TRBV7-9 to TRBJ2-7; TCRdb selects TRBD1, and the lack of DNA leaves this call unchecked. Looked up from germline, CDR1 is SEHNR and CDR2 is FQNEAQ (reference sequence). There are 21 residues in the CDR3. CDR3 protein: CASSSGGSGRGYPGGYYEQYF.

The chain combines TRBV11-2 with TRBJ1-3. This CDR3 spans 14 amino acids. Germline assignment: CDR1 SGHAT and CDR2 FQNNGV. CDR3 amino acids: CASSLVFPLQSIYF.

The chain recombines TRBV5-1 with TRBJ1-6; TCRdb proposes TRBD1, but this gene call is untestable without DNA. The CDR3 is made up of 15 amino acids. CDR1 is SGHRS, CDR2 YFSETQ, per germline. CDR3 loop: CASSLSGGDSSPLHF.

J is TRBJ2-2 and V is TRBV5-1. The CDR3 loop spans 13 amino acids. CDR1 is SGHRS, CDR2 YFSETQ, per germline. The CDR3 is CASSLSTTGELFF.

The V and J genes are TRBV6-1 and TRBJ2-2; the TCRdb D gene call, TRBD1, has no DNA to confirm it. Per the germline V gene, CDR1 is MNHNS and CDR2 is SASEGT. CDR3 size: 15 residues. The CDR3 sequence is CASSPLQGLPGELFF.

The chain couples TRBV24-1 to TRBJ2-6. This CDR3 is built from 15 residues. In germline, CDR1 is KGHDR, CDR2 SFDVKD. The CDR3 loop reads CATSEGVSGANVLTF.

V gene TRBV27 combines with J gene TRBJ2-5; TCRdb's D call, TRBD2, is unchecked because there is no DNA. CDR1 MNHEY and CDR2 SMNVEV come from the germline V gene (reference sequence). CDR3 length equals 16 residues. This chain's CDR3 is CASSFGLAGASESQYF.

This rearrangement joins TRBV20-1 to TRBJ2-3; TCRdb returns TRBD1, unconfirmable since there is no DNA. The germline V gene has CDR1 DFQATT and CDR2 SNEGSKA (reference sequence). The CDR3 sequence is 12 residues long. The CDR3 region is CSASGGPDTQYF.

The V call is TRBV7-2, the J call TRBJ1-4. The CDR3 totals 14 residues. In germline, CDR1 is SGHTA, CDR2 FQGNSA. CDR3: CASSLGTANEKLFF.

This chain uses TRBV12-3 or TRBV12-4 with TRBJ2-5; TCRdb designates TRBD2, a call that cannot be tested without DNA. The CDR3 consists of 16 residues. CDR3 amino acids: CASSLRAGGLGETQYF.

The rearrangement joins TRBV5-4 to TRBJ2-2. CDR1 SGHNT and CDR2 YYREEE come from the germline V gene (reference sequence). The CDR3 is 14 amino acids. This CDR3 is CASSLLTSTGDLFF. Variable domain in full (rest from reference TRBV5-4 and TRBJ2-2): ETGVTQSPTHLIKTRGQQVTLRCSSQSGHNTVSWYQQALGQGPQFIFQYYREEENGRGNFPPRFSGLQFPNYSSELNVNALELDDSALYLCASSLLTSTGDLFFGEGSRLTVL.

The V and J genes are TRBV24-1 and TRBJ1-5. Germline V lookup: CDR1 KGHDR, CDR2 SFDVKD. CDR3 length: 13 amino acids. The CDR3 spells CATSGAFAQPQHF.

This chain connects TRBV12-3 or TRBV12-4 to TRBJ2-5. This CDR3 spans 12 amino acids. CDR3: CASSFIRETQYF.

The chain is built from TRBV4-2 and TRBJ1-6; TCRdb's D gene call, TRBD1, goes unchecked for lack of DNA. Germline V lookup: CDR1 LGHNA, CDR2 YNFKEQ. The CDR3 contains 15 residues. The CDR3 is CASSQDSTGGSPLHF.

The chain combines TRBV6-5 with TRBJ2-1; TCRdb picks TRBD1, but there is no DNA to check that call. The CDR3 covers 13 residues. Germline CDR1 is MNHEY and CDR2 is SVGAGI. The CDR3 reads CASSYRLTGEQFF.